This TCR beta chain derives from a study of blood T cell repertoires in COVID-19. TCRdb's table, derived via immunoSEQ multiplex PCR, lists solely in-frame clones and lacks some. Of fewer than 400,000 clones detected, less than 85% appear once; the ten largest clones hold approximately 1.9%. CDR1 is MDHEN, CDR2 SYDVKM, per germline. The CDR3 totals 15 residues. All exposed participants met a person with COVID-19 within 2 weeks before entering the study. Sequenced material: PBMCs or T cells enriched from blood (not recorded which). This clonotype originated in a woman under 40 who had been exposed to COVID-19. V and J are TRBV28 and TRBJ1-1; TRBD1 aligns across 7 bases. In DNA, the CDR3 is TGTGCTATTGGGACAGCATACATTCCGAACACTGAAGCTTTCTTT. Amino acids: CAIGTAYIPNTEAFF.